This T cell receptor beta chain was captured by sequencing in a study of cytomegalovirus exposure and HLA in healthy donors. Findings and caveats of the study: A later analysis reportedly identified an Asian-associated ancestry cluster as carrying fewer N-insertions than the 666-donor mean. The study flagged some 180 TCR beta chains as cytomegalovirus-associated. Researchers left out some V segments, among them TRBV6-2 and TRBV6-3, as indistinguishable.

CDR1 and CDR2 (germline): SGHVS, FQNEAQ. The CDR3 consists of 13 residues. The ends were cut back, 1 base at V and 7 bases at J, with 11 bases in the middle. A remark on this clone: Its antigen is unidentified.

Researchers ran the PCR with 60 Vbeta and 13 Jbeta primers. Libraries were prepared by immunoSEQ multiplex PCR; TCRdb keeps only in-frame clonotypes and omits some of them. The repertoire has around 150,000 clones, just over 70% of them found once; the top ten carry 4.7%. Sequences were obtained from PBMCs. This chain joins TRBV7-8 and TRBJ2-7, with D perhaps TRBD1 (5 bases). The sequence came from a man aged 18 to 30 in good health and CMV-seropositive. The CDR3 sequence is CASSLVVPGEQYV. The CDR3 coding sequence is TGTGCCAGCAGCTTAGTGGTACCAGGGGAGCAGTACGTC.